The clone carrying this T cell receptor beta chain was seen repeatedly, ten times or more. The time point denotes: newly diagnosed GD, antithyroid drugs for less than 3 months. Making the TCR library involved RNA that had been extracted from PBMCs. These data originate in a study of regulatory T cells in long-lasting Graves disease. The V gene lost 8 bases and the J gene lost 2 bases, with 16 bases spanning the gap. The CDR3 spans 14 residues. The germline V gene has CDR1 MNHNS and CDR2 SASEGT. Investigators prepared the TCR beta libraries by applying iRepertoire HTBI primers and Arm-PCR of CDR3 regions. TCRdb processed the multiplex PCR reads anew with MiXCR; each CDR3 protein has one entry. Here the sample spans hundreds of thousands of distinct CDR3 sequences, less than 20% being singletons. These data are also associated with another study on T cells in Graves' hyperthyroidism and ophthalmopathy.

The input for sequencing was peripheral blood mononuclear cells (PBMCs), taken at new diagnosis, from a patient treated with antithyroid drugs. This rearrangement joins TRBV6-1 to TRBJ2-7; D is possibly TRBD1 (6 bases). The clonotype originates from a woman in her 30s with Graves disease. The CDR3 reads CASATGTPTYEQYF. For the CDR3, the DNA is TGTGCCAGCGCAACGGGGACACCGACCTACGAGCAGTACTTC.